This is a list of T cell receptor beta chains from one sample in a study of blood T cell repertoires in COVID-19. Generated by immunoSEQ multiplex PCR, the TCRdb table keeps only in-frame clones and is missing some. The data hold 220,000 or so clones, with 85% to 90% observed a single time. The specimen sequenced was peripheral blood. Receptor source: a woman between 45 and 65 years old with COVID-19, enrolled during active disease. Each CDR3 is given with its conserved first and last residue. D genes are given only for firm matches. Some rows mark clone size as missing; the rest say once, few, many or name a class of expanded clone.

V	size	D	J	DNA	CDR3
TRBV27	.	.	TRBJ1-2	TGTGCCAGCAGTTTAACAGGTGACTATGGCTACACCTTC	CASSLTGDYGYTF
TRBV20-1	.	.	TRBJ2-3	TGCAGTGCCGTGTTTTCAGATACGCAGTATTTT	CSAVFSDTQYF
TRBV28	.	.	TRBJ2-7	TGTGCCAGCAGCCACAGAGGGGGCTCCTACGAGCAGTACTTC	CASSHRGGSYEQYF
TRBV4-3	.	TRBD2	TRBJ2-1	TGCGCCAGCAGCCAAGATGAGCCCGGGACTACAGGTTACAATGAGCAGTTCTTC	CASSQDEPGTTGYNEQFF
TRBV6-1	.	.	TRBJ1-2	TGTGCCAGCAGTGAAGGGGGGCAGGGCTACACCTTC	CASSEGGQGYTF
TRBV18	.	TRBD2	TRBJ2-3	TGTGCCAGCTCACCATCGGCTCTCTGGGCTACTAGCGGGGGTGCAGATACGCAGTATTTT	CASSPSALWATSGGADTQYF
TRBV4-1	.	TRBD1	TRBJ1-2	TGCGCCAGCAGCCGGGACAGGGGGCGAAGCTATGGCTACACCTTC	CASSRDRGRSYGYTF
TRBV27	once	TRBD1	TRBJ2-7	TGTGCCAGCGGACAGGGGGAGTCCTACGAGCAGTACTTC	CASGQGESYEQYF
TRBV11-2	.	.	TRBJ1-2	TGTGCCAGCAGCTTAGATCCGGGTGGGGCCCGCCTCTATGGCTACACCTTC	CASSLDPGGARLYGYTF
TRBV6-6	.	TRBD1	TRBJ2-2	TGTGCCAGCAGCCCACCAGGGGGCGCGGGCACCGGGGAGCTGTTTTTT	CASSPPGGAGTGELFF
TRBV12-5	.	TRBD1	TRBJ2-7	TGTGCTAGTGGTTTGGCGGTAGGGGGCCACGAGCAGTACTTC	CASGLAVGGHEQYF
TRBV11-2	.	.	TRBJ2-5	TGTGCCAGCACCCCCCAGGGGTGGGAGACCCAGTACTTC	CASTPQGWETQYF
TRBV4-3	.	TRBD1	TRBJ1-2	TGCGCCAGCAGCCAGGGGGGGACAGGGAGTGGCTACACCTTC	CASSQGGTGSGYTF
TRBV6-5	.	TRBD1	TRBJ2-5	TGTGCCAGCAGTTACTCGAGGACAGGGTATTGGGAGACCCAGTACTTC	CASSYSRTGYWETQYF
TRBV11-2	.	.	TRBJ2-2	TGTGCCAGCAGCTTAATGGGGGCGCGGAACACCGGGGAGCTGTTTTTT	CASSLMGARNTGELFF
TRBV5-5	few	.	TRBJ2-6	TGTGCCAGCAGCTCGACAGTGCTACTCTCTGGGGCCAACGTCCTGACTTTC	CASSSTVLLSGANVLTF
TRBV19	few	.	TRBJ1-5	TGTGCCAGTAGTACCCAGGGATTCGGCCAGCCCCAGCATTTT	CASSTQGFGQPQHF
TRBV19	.	.	TRBJ2-2	TGTGCCAGTAGTATACAGGGGAGTTTCTCTAACACCGGGGAGCTGTTTTTT	CASSIQGSFSNTGELFF
TRBV4-1	.	TRBD2	TRBJ2-1	TGCGCCAGCAGCCTAGCGGGGGGGCTGGATGAGCAGTTCTTC	CASSLAGGLDEQFF
TRBV6-4	.	.	TRBJ2-3	TGTGCCAGCAGTGACGGAGGCACAGATACGCAGTATTTT	CASSDGGTDTQYF
TRBV10-3	.	.	TRBJ1-3	TGTGCCATCAGGACTAGTGCTGGAAACACCATATATTTT	CAIRTSAGNTIYF
TRBV3-1/TRBV3-2	.	.	TRBJ1-3	TGTGCCAGCAGCCAATTCAGGGGCTCTGGAAACACCATATATTTT	CASSQFRGSGNTIYF
TRBV27	once	TRBD2	TRBJ2-2	TGTGCCAGCATGGCGGGGGAGACCGGGGAGCTGTTTTTT	CASMAGETGELFF
TRBV29-1	.	TRBD1	TRBJ1-2	TGCAGCGTACGGGCGGACAGGAGAGAGAGAGGCTACACCTTC	CSVRADRRERGYTF
TRBV12-5	once	.	TRBJ2-1	TGTGCTAGTGGTCCTACGGGGAGCTCCTACAATGAGCAGTTCTTC	CASGPTGSSYNEQFF
TRBV3-1/TRBV3-2	.	.	TRBJ1-2	TGTGCCAGCACCAAAAAGGGAGGGGGGGATTATGGCTACACCTTC	CASTKKGGGDYGYTF
TRBV7-9	.	TRBD1	TRBJ1-6	TGTGCCAGCAGCCGCTCGGGTGGGACAGGGCGGAATTCACCCCTCCACTTT	CASSRSGGTGRNSPLHF
TRBV5-1	.	.	TRBJ1-1	TGCGCCAGCAGCTTGGTGGTTGGGAGCACTGAAGCTTTCTTT	CASSLVVGSTEAFF
TRBV9	.	TRBD1	TRBJ1-2	TGTGCCAGCAGCGTAGGGACAGGGCTTGGAAGGCATGGCTACACCTTC	CASSVGTGLGRHGYTF
TRBV30	.	.	TRBJ2-1	TGTGCCTGGAGTGTAGGAGGCTACAATGAGCAGTTCTTC	CAWSVGGYNEQFF
TRBV7-8	.	.	TRBJ2-4	TGTGCCAGCAGCTTAGGAGGGACAAAGTGGAACATTCAGTACTTC	CASSLGGTKWNIQYF
TRBV28	many	TRBD1	TRBJ1-2	TGTGCCAGCAGCAAGACAGGGGTAAACTACTATGGCTACACCTTC	CASSKTGVNYYGYTF